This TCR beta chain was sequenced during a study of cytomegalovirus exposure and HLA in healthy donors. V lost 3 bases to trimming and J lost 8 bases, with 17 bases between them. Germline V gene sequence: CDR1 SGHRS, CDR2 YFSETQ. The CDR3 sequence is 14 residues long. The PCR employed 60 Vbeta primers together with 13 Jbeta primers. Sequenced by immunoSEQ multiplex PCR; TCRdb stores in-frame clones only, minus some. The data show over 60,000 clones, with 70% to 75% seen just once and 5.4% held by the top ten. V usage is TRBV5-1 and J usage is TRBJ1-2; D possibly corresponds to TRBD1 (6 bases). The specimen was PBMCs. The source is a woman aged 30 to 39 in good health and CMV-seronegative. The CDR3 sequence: CASSSGQPLEGYTF. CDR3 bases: TGCGCCAGCAGCTCCGGACAGCCCCTTGAGGGCTACACCTTC.